One sample yielded the 32 T cell receptor beta chains listed below, sequenced in a study of blood T cell repertoires in COVID-19. The data were produced by immunoSEQ multiplex PCR, yet TCRdb's version contains in-frame clones alone and is incomplete. The sample carries about 170,000 clones, 90% recorded once. Sequencing was done on a sample of peripheral blood. Receptor source: a man in his forties or fifties with acute or convalescent COVID-19.

Only one count was recorded for this clone. The chain combines TRBV24-1 with TRBJ2-3; 7 bases align to TRBD2. The junction had 8 bases not matched to a gene; V was cut back by 3 bases and J by 0 bases. CDR1 and CDR2 (germline): KGHDR, SFDVKD. This CDR3 comprises 17 residues. CDR3 sequence (DNA): TGTGCCACCAGTGATCCTCAGGTGACTAGCAGCACAGATACGCAGTATTTT. Translation: CATSDPQVTSSTDTQYF.

This clone has just a few counts. The gene calls are TRBV7-3 and TRBJ1-1; no clear D gene. V was cut by 5 bases and J by 0 bases, with 10 bases left in between. Germline loops: CDR1 SGHTA, CDR2 FQGTGA. This CDR3 comprises 14 residues. The CDR3 here is CASSPDNLNTEAFF. DNA of the CDR3: TGTGCCAGCAGCCCAGACAACCTGAACACTGAAGCTTTCTTT.

Only one count was recorded for this clone. The chain couples TRBV21-1 to TRBJ1-1; the table's TRBD1 call for D was not verified on the DNA. TRBV21-1 is given as a pseudogene. This CDR3 has 17 residues. CDR3 nucleotides: TGTGCCAGCAGCCGCTTAGCGGACAGGGTAAGGAACACTGAAGCTTTCTTT. This translates into CASSRLADRVRNTEAFF.

This rearrangement joins TRBV25-1 to TRBJ2-7, with D perhaps matching TRBD1 (5 bases). V lost 4 bases and J 3 bases, leaving 10 bases between the germline ends. Germline CDR1 is MGHDK and CDR2 is SYGVNS. The CDR3 has 13 residues. DNA of the CDR3: TGTGCCAGCAGTGCGCTGGGGCTCTACGAGCAGTACTTC. Its translation: CASSALGLYEQYF.

The rearrangement joins TRBV3-1 (or the pseudogene TRBV3-2) to TRBJ2-1; TRBD2 matches 7 bases. This CDR3 spans 15 amino acids. CDR1 and CDR2 (germline): LGHDT, YNNKEL (reference sequence). The junction had 3 bases not matched to a gene; V was cut back by 1 base and J by 3 bases. The CDR3 region has the DNA TGTGCCAGCAGCCAAGCAACGGGAGGCTACAATGAGCAGTTCTTC. Translated, it gives CASSQATGGYNEQFF.

This clone has only one observation. The V call is TRBV30, the J call TRBJ2-5; 8 nucleotides line up with TRBD1. Germline V CDR1 and CDR2: GTSNPN, SVGIG (reference sequence). This CDR3 has 13 amino acids. V lost 8 bases, J lost 5 bases, and 10 bases stayed unmatched. For the CDR3, the DNA is TGTGCCCGGCAGGGACAGGATTGGGAGACCCAGTACTTC. Encoded protein: CARQGQDWETQYF. The complete variable domain, with remaining parts taken from reference TRBV30 and TRBJ2-5, reads SQTIHQWPATLVQPVGSPLSLECTVEGTSNPNLYWYRQAAGRGLQLLFYSVGIGQISSEVPQNLSASRPQDRQFILSSKKLLLSDSGFYLCARQGQDWETQYFGPGTRLLVL.

This clone was counted only a few times. This sequence joins TRBV5-4 and TRBJ1-2; possible D gene TRBD1, 6 bases. V was pared by 4 bases and J by 7 bases, with 14 bases between. The CDR3 is 13 residues long. Germline V gives CDR1 SGHNT, CDR2 YYREEE (reference sequence). The CDR3 DNA follows: TGTGCCAGCAGCCTACAGGGCACTGGTGGCTACACCTTC. Protein product: CASSLQGTGGYTF. The full variable domain, its missing parts supplied by reference TRBV5-4 and TRBJ1-2, is ETGVTQSPTHLIKTRGQQVTLRCSSQSGHNTVSWYQQALGQGPQFIFQYYREEENGRGNFPPRFSGLQFPNYSSELNVNALELDDSALYLCASSLQGTGGYTFGSGTRLTVV.

The chain has TRBV7-3 and TRBJ2-3; TRBD2 matches 10 bases. CDR1 and CDR2 (germline): SGHTA, FQGTGA. Trimming cost V 6 bases and J 7 bases; bases outside gene matches: 7. This CDR3 is 14 amino acids long. The CDR3 coding sequence is TGTGCCAGCAGTCGTAGCGGGGGGATGAATACGCAGTATTTT. This gives the protein CASSRSGGMNTQYF.

This clone has just a few counts. The chain has TRBV19 and TRBJ1-5; D uncertain. The CDR3 extends over 15 amino acids. V shed 3 bases and J shed 3 bases, with 12 bases lying between them. Per the germline V gene, CDR1 is LNHDA and CDR2 is SQIVND (reference sequence). CDR3 amino acids: CASSIGGKYNQPQHF. In DNA form, the CDR3 reads TGTGCCAGTAGTATTGGAGGCAAATACAATCAGCCCCAGCATTTT.

This chain joins TRBV7-9 and TRBJ2-7; D uncertain. Deletions cut 0 bases from V and 12 bases from J, with 15 bases between. This CDR3 has 13 amino acids. CDR1 is SEHNR and CDR2 is FQNEAQ in the germline V gene (reference sequence). For the CDR3, the DNA is TGTGCCAGCAGCTTAGCGGTGGATCAGGAAGCGTACTTC. Protein: CASSLAVDQEAYF.

The CDR3 DNA is TGTGCCACCAGTGATTCTTCGGACAGTTTCAAACTGTTTTTT. Translation gives CATSDSSDSFKLFF. V and J are TRBV24-1 and TRBJ1-4; tentative D call: TRBD1 (6 bases). Per germline, CDR1 KGHDR and CDR2 SFDVKD. V was pared by 2 bases and J by 11 bases, with 14 bases between. The CDR3 is 14 amino acids.

This clone was recorded only once. The chain combines TRBV7-9 with TRBJ1-1, with a weak D call TRBD1 (5 bases). Trimming stripped 5 bases from V and 4 bases from J, with 14 bases between. The CDR3 is 14 residues long. Germline V gene lookup returns CDR1 SEHNR and CDR2 FQNEAQ (reference sequence). CDR3 sequence reads: CASSPQGTGTEAFF. In DNA, the CDR3 is TGTGCCAGCAGCCCCCAGGGTACGGGCACTGAAGCTTTCTTT. The variable domain in full, with the rest retrieved from reference TRBV7-9 and TRBJ1-1, is DTGVSQNPRHKITKRGQNVTFRCDPISEHNRLYWYRQTLGQGPEFLTYFQNEAQLEKSRLLSDRFSAERPKGSFSTLEIQRTEQGDSAMYLCASSPQGTGTEAFFGQGTRLTVV.

The chain carries TRBV19 and TRBJ2-1; TRBD1 matches at 9 bases. Per germline, CDR1 LNHDA and CDR2 SQIVND (reference sequence). The CDR3 spans 17 residues. Trimming removed 2 bases from V and 5 bases from J; junction bases left unmatched: 10. For the CDR3, the DNA is TGTGCCAGTAGTATATCCCGGGTCGGGACAGGGAACAATGAGCAGTTCTTC. This codes for CASSISRVGTGNNEQFF.

The chain combines TRBV9 with TRBJ1-2; TRBD1 might be the D (6 bases). V was clipped by 1 base and J by 7 bases, with 14 bases between them. The CDR3 consists of 14 residues. Germline CDR1 is SGDLS and CDR2 is YYNGEE. CDR3 coding DNA: TGTGCCAGCAGCGTAACCGACAGGATAGGTGGCTACACCTTC. It is translated as CASSVTDRIGGYTF.

This clone was observed a handful of times. The rearrangement uses TRBV6-5 and TRBJ1-1; the match to TRBD1 covers 8 bases. Trimming cost V 6 bases and J 6 bases; bases outside gene matches: 12. CDR1 and CDR2 from the germline V gene are MNHEY and SVGAGI. The CDR3 length is 15 residues. The CDR3 loop reads CASSRTLRQGSEAFF. CDR3 coding DNA: TGTGCCAGCAGCCGGACCCTGAGACAGGGGTCTGAAGCTTTCTTT.

The J gene is TRBJ1-2, the V gene TRBV6-1; D not certain. Trimming took off 2 bases at V and 0 bases at J, with 7 bases between the two ends. CDR3 length: 14 residues. Germline values: CDR1 MNHNS, CDR2 SASEGT. The CDR3 spells CASSEIQTNYGYTF. DNA for the CDR3: TGTGCCAGCAGTGAAATACAGACTAACTATGGCTACACCTTC.

This sequence joins TRBV5-1 and TRBJ2-2; D may be TRBD2 (6 bases). The CDR3 spans 15 residues. Germline-derived CDR1 and CDR2 are SGHRS and YFSETQ. Trimming stripped 0 bases from V and 4 bases from J, with 10 bases between. In DNA form, the CDR3 reads TGCGCCAGCAGCTTGGATGGGCGGGGCACCGGGGAGCTGTTTTTT. This encodes CASSLDGRGTGELFF.

J is TRBJ1-4 and V is TRBV15; 9 bases agree with TRBD1. Germline assignment: CDR1 LNHNV and CDR2 YYDKDF (reference sequence). J gave up 4 bases and V 3 bases, and 6 bases lay outside the gene matches. The CDR3 runs to 16 residues. The CDR3 region has the DNA TGTGCCACCAGCAGGGTTGACAGGGGGATTAATGAAAAACTGTTTTTT. It translates to CATSRVDRGINEKLFF.

The J gene is TRBJ1-6, the V gene TRBV9; D remains unclear. V was cut by 1 base and J by 6 bases, with 8 bases left in between. Germline V gene data show CDR1 as SGDLS and CDR2 as YYNGEE. CDR3 size: 14 residues. CDR3 in DNA: TGTGCCAGCAGCGTACACAGCCCTAATTCACCCCTCCACTTT. This gives the protein CASSVHSPNSPLHF.

The genes are TRBV25-1 and TRBJ1-2; 9 bases fit TRBD1. The CDR3 runs to 13 residues. With 4 bases clipped from V and 4 bases from J, the junction kept 1 base outside the gene matches. Germline V lookup: CDR1 MGHDK, CDR2 SYGVNS. CDR3 residues: CASSGTGVYGYTF. CDR3 coding DNA: TGTGCCAGCAGTGGGACAGGGGTCTATGGCTACACCTTC.

V usage is TRBV2 and J usage is TRBJ2-1, with a tentative D call TRBD1 (6 bases). Germline CDR1 is SNHLY and CDR2 is FYNNEI. The CDR3 consists of 16 residues. V lost 5 bases and J lost 5, with 19 bases in between. The CDR3 region has the DNA TGTGCCAGCAGTCACAGGGTGGCTAGCTTAGACAATGAGCAGTTCTTC. Encoded protein: CASSHRVASLDNEQFF.

The chain employs TRBV2 and TRBJ2-5; weak D call: TRBD2 (5 bases). V was pared by 8 bases and J by 3 bases, with 13 bases between. This CDR3 contains 13 residues. Germline-derived CDR1 and CDR2 are SNHLY and FYNNEI. CDR3 loop: CASRSGSEETQYF. DNA of the CDR3: TGTGCCAGCCGGAGCGGCTCCGAAGAGACCCAGTACTTC.

This clone has a single count. The chain links TRBV25-1 to TRBJ1-4, with 8 bases matching TRBD1. CDR3 length: 14 residues. With 4 bases clipped from V and 5 bases from J, the junction kept 3 bases outside the gene matches. The V gene's germline CDR1 is MGHDK and CDR2 SYGVNS. The CDR3: CASSGDRGNEKLFF. Written as DNA, the CDR3 is TGTGCCAGCAGTGGAGACAGGGGAAATGAAAAACTGTTTTTT.

V and J are TRBV3-1 (or the pseudogene TRBV3-2) and TRBJ2-4; the match to TRBD2 covers 13 bases. Germline V gene lookup returns CDR1 LGHDT and CDR2 YNNKEL (reference sequence). The CDR3 has 18 residues. Trimming took 5 bases from V and 7 from J; bases not matched to a gene: 14. CDR3 in DNA: TGTGCCAGCAGCTCGACTAGCGGGGGGCAGACGCTCAAGAACATTCAGTACTTC. It encodes CASSSTSGGQTLKNIQYF.

The CDR3 DNA reads as TGTGCCAGCAGCGTGACGGCCCAGGGTCTATACGAGCAGTACGTC. This sequence encodes CASSVTAQGLYEQYV. J is TRBJ2-7 and V is TRBV7-2; tentative D call: TRBD1 (5 bases). The CDR3 is 15 amino acids. Germline V lookup: CDR1 SGHTA, CDR2 FQGNSA. The V end was cut by 5 bases, the J end by 4 bases, with 18 bases between.

V is TRBV11-2 and J is TRBJ1-2, with unresolved D. Germline CDR1 reads SGHAT; CDR2 reads FQNNGV. V was clipped by 1 base and J by 7 bases, with 4 bases between them. This CDR3 has 11 residues. Written as DNA, the CDR3 is TGTGCCAGCAGCTTAGGGGCTGGCTACACCTTC. Protein product: CASSLGAGYTF.

The chain recombines TRBV11-2 with TRBJ2-2; TRBD1 matches 8 bases. The CDR3 runs 15 residues. Trimming at V came to 3 bases and at J to 5 bases, leaving 5 bases not matched to a gene. Germline CDR1 SGHAT, CDR2 FQNNGV. CDR3: CASSLGTGRTGELFF. DNA of the CDR3: TGTGCCAGCAGCTTGGGGACAGGCCGTACCGGGGAGCTGTTTTTT.

The gene calls are TRBV28 and TRBJ2-1; maybe TRBD1 (5 bases). This CDR3 is 15 amino acids long. CDR1 MDHEN and CDR2 SYDVKM come from the germline V gene. V was clipped by 5 bases and J by 6 bases, with 17 bases between them. The CDR3 region has the DNA TGTGCCAGCAGTCCGCGGTCAGGGTTTAGCAATGAGCAGTTCTTC. Translation: CASSPRSGFSNEQFF.

This chain links TRBV7-9 with TRBJ2-5; D is ambiguous. This CDR3 is 13 amino acids long. The V gene's germline CDR1 is SEHNR and CDR2 FQNEAQ (reference sequence). V lost 3 bases, J lost 5 bases, and 10 bases lay in between. CDR3 amino acids: CASSFRLHETQYF. The CDR3 nucleotides are TGTGCCAGCAGCTTTCGACTGCATGAGACCCAGTACTTC.

This clone was recorded a few times. This chain uses TRBV19 with TRBJ2-1, with 8 bases identical to TRBD1. Losses at the gene ends were 6 bases for V and 7 bases for J; bases not matched to a gene: 11. CDR1 LNHDA and CDR2 SQIVND come from the germline V gene (reference sequence). This CDR3 spans 15 amino acids. The chain's CDR3 is CASRTYGQGWNEQFF. CDR3 sequence (DNA): TGTGCCAGTAGGACTTATGGACAGGGATGGAATGAGCAGTTCTTC.

This chain uses TRBV19 with TRBJ2-3; 8 bases map to TRBD1. The germline V gene has CDR1 LNHDA and CDR2 SQIVND (reference sequence). Trimming cost V 8 bases and J 2 bases; bases outside gene matches: 9. The CDR3 spans 15 residues. CDR3: CASVDRGDPTDTQYF. The CDR3, as DNA: TGTGCCAGTGTCGACAGGGGAGATCCCACAGATACGCAGTATTTT.

This chain's CDR3 is CASSFGPGASGNTIYF. CDR3 nucleotides: TGTGCCAGCAGCTTTGGGCCAGGGGCCTCTGGAAACACCATATATTTT. V is TRBV7-8 and J is TRBJ1-3; TRBD1 might be the D (6 bases). Looked up from germline, CDR1 is SGHVS and CDR2 is FQNEAQ. CDR3 size: 16 residues. Between the trimmed V and J ends, which lost 3 bases and 0 bases, there was a span of 12 bases.